The next 8 T cell receptor beta chains were all read from a single sample in a study of shared clonotypes between healthy human individuals. Naive CD8 populations comprised CD45RO-negative cells positively selected for CCR7, excluding terminally differentiated effector memory CD45RA+ cells. Using immunoSEQ multiplex PCR, the repertoire was profiled, and TCRdb retains in-frame clones only, with some absent. This repertoire shows 1.5 million to 2.5 million clones, just under 95% found once; its top ten account for approximately 1.2%. The sequenced material came from naive CD8+ T cells sorted from blood. These receptors originate from a man aged 18 to 29 in good health.

The V and J genes are TRBV4-1 and TRBJ1-3; D is unresolved. Germline CDR1 MGHRA, CDR2 YSYEKL. Trimming left V 0 bases short and J 8 bases short, with 8 bases between. This CDR3 has 13 residues. As DNA, the CDR3 is TGCGCCAGCAGCCAAGACAGCCCAGACACCATATATTTT. Amino acid sequence: CASSQDSPDTIYF.

V is TRBV29-1 and J is TRBJ2-3; D is tentatively TRBD1 or TRBD2 (5 bases each). This CDR3 is built from 14 residues. Germline V gene lookup returns CDR1 SQVTM and CDR2 ANQGSEA. The V gene lost 1 base and the J gene lost 2 bases, with 10 bases spanning the gap. CDR3 in DNA: TGCAGCGTTGAAGGGGACGCCTTCACAGATACGCAGTATTTT. This codes for CSVEGDAFTDTQYF.

The genes are TRBV10-1 and TRBJ2-3; D call uncertain. V lost 3 bases to trimming and J lost 2 bases, with 9 bases between them. The CDR3 sequence is 14 residues long. Looked up from germline, CDR1 is WNHNN and CDR2 is SYGVQD (reference sequence). CDR3 sequence reads: CASSERQSTDTQYF. The DNA for the CDR3 is TGCGCCAGCAGTGAACGGCAGTCCACAGATACGCAGTATTTT.

The chain recombines TRBV25-1 with TRBJ2-7; 8 bases map to TRBD2. Germline-derived CDR1 and CDR2 are MGHDK and SYGVNS. The ends lost 6 bases at V and 5 bases at J; junction bases unmatched: 21. CDR3 length: 18 residues. This chain's CDR3 is CASSASRGGFRTADEQYF. The CDR3 DNA sequence: TGTGCCAGCAGCGCATCCCGGGGGGGCTTTAGGACAGCAGACGAGCAGTACTTC.

The chain has TRBV4-1 and TRBJ2-5; 12 bases are shared with TRBD2. Germline loops: CDR1 MGHRA, CDR2 YSYEKL. J lost 4 bases, V lost 4 bases, and 4 bases had no gene match. The CDR3 runs to 15 residues. The CDR3 bases are TGCGCCAGCAGCCGATTGGGACTAGCGGGAGAGACCCAGTACTTC. Translation: CASSRLGLAGETQYF.

The V gene is TRBV10-3, the J gene TRBJ2-1; 7 bases fit TRBD1. This CDR3 has 15 residues. The junction had 9 bases not matched to a gene; V was cut back by 3 bases and J by 7 bases. Germline loops: CDR1 ENHRY, CDR2 SYGVKD. CDR3 DNA sequence: TGTGCCATCAGTGATCTGGACAGGCCCGGGAATGAGCAGTTCTTC. This encodes CAISDLDRPGNEQFF.

The genes are TRBV7-8 and TRBJ2-3; 14 bases agree with TRBD2. This CDR3 comprises 15 residues. The germline V gene has CDR1 SGHVS and CDR2 FQNEAQ. V shed 5 bases and J 4 bases; nucleotides not matched to a gene: 2. CDR3 DNA: TGTGCCAGCAGCCGACTAGCGGGAGGGCCAGATACGCAGTATTTT. This gives the protein CASSRLAGGPDTQYF.

The chain joins TRBV2 to TRBJ1-1; D call uncertain. Germline lookup yields CDR1 SNHLY and CDR2 FYNNEI. The CDR3 has 14 residues. Trimming took 6 bases from V and 4 from J, leaving 15 bases between them. The CDR3 nucleotides are TGTGCCAGCAGCCAAACGGAAGGCGGCACTGAAGCTTTCTTT. It specifies CASSQTEGGTEAFF.